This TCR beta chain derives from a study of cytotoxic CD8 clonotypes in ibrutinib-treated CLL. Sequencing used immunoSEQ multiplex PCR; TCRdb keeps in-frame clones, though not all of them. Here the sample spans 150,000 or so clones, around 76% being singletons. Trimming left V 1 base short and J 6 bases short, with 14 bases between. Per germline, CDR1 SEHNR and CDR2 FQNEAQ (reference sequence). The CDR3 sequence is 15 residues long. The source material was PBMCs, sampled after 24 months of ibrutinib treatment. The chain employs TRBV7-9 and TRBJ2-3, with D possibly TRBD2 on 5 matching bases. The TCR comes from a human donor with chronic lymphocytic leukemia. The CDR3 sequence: CASSLVLAAADTQYF. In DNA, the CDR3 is TGTGCCAGCAGCTTAGTTCTAGCAGCTGCGGATACGCAGTATTTT.